These 5 T cell receptor beta chains were sequenced from one sample in a study of T cell responses to AZD1222 COVID-19 vaccine. TCRdb keeps only in-frame clones here, not all; method: immunoSEQ multiplex PCR. Of 120,000 to 150,000 clones listed, just over 90% are singletons. This material consisted of peripheral blood, taken on day 0 of MenACWY control vaccination. All receptors come from an adult in good health.

This clone was observed a single time. The gene calls are TRBV3-1 (or the pseudogene TRBV3-2) and TRBJ1-4; tentative D call: TRBD1 (5 bases). The CDR3 is 16 amino acids. Per germline, CDR1 LGHDT and CDR2 YNNKEL (reference sequence). V was shortened by 1 base and J by 6 bases, with 15 bases between the two germline ends. CDR3 in DNA: TGTGCCAGCAGCCAAGGGACCCCAGGGAGTGATGAAAAACTGTTTTTT. It specifies CASSQGTPGSDEKLFF.

CDR3 residues: CASSQVPLALQETQYF. The CDR3 nucleotides are TGTGCCAGCAGCCAAGTCCCCTTAGCGCTGCAAGAGACCCAGTACTTC. This rearrangement joins TRBV14 to TRBJ2-5, with D possibly being TRBD2 (5 bases). CDR1 and CDR2 from the germline V gene are SGHDN and FVKESK. This CDR3 has 16 amino acids. V gave up 1 base and J gave up 2 bases, with 14 bases separating them.

J is TRBJ2-3 and V is TRBV2; no firm D call. This CDR3 spans 14 amino acids. With 4 bases removed from V and 1 base from J, the gap between germline ends came to 9 bases. Germline assignment: CDR1 SNHLY and CDR2 FYNNEI. DNA for the CDR3: TGTGCCAGCAGTGTGTCGTGGGGCACAGATACGCAGTATTTT. Its translation is CASSVSWGTDTQYF.

V and J are TRBV10-3 and TRBJ2-1, with D maybe TRBD2 (5 bases). This CDR3 is 15 amino acids long. V lost 2 bases and J 0 bases, leaving 8 bases between the germline ends. Germline CDR1 ENHRY, CDR2 SYGVKD. DNA for the CDR3: TGTGCCATCAGTGAGCGGGGTGTCTCCTACAATGAGCAGTTCTTC. Its protein is CAISERGVSYNEQFF.

Comment on this clone: Additional DNA sequences in this sample encode the identical CDR3. The V call is TRBV14, the J call TRBJ1-2; no definite D call. With 1 base removed from V and 3 bases from J, the gap between germline ends came to 12 bases. The CDR3 covers 15 residues. Per the germline V gene, CDR1 is SGHDN and CDR2 is FVKESK. CDR3 in amino acids: CASSQGAGGDYGYTF. The CDR3 nucleotides read TGTGCCAGCAGCCAAGGGGCGGGCGGGGACTATGGCTACACCTTC.